The clone carrying this T cell receptor (beta chain) was observed a handful of times. As yet, its antigen is unknown. Germline values: CDR1 SQVTM, CDR2 ANQGSEA. V dropped 6 bases and J dropped 4 bases, with 15 bases sitting between them. The CDR3 runs to 13 residues. This record comes from a study of T-cell memory formation after mild COVID-19. The study's findings and limits: Day 37-peaking second-wave clones had unconfirmed SARS-CoV-2 specificity. The CD4+ clones that contracted clustered mainly within CM and EM, and the CD8+ clones concentrated in EMRA.

Constant-segment primers served in 5'RACE that generated TCR alpha and TCR beta cDNA libraries bearing sample barcodes and UMIs. TCRdb re-analysed the 5' RACE reads in MiXCR, keeping a single row per CDR3 protein. This sample has about 400,000 distinct CDR3 sequences, with more than 20% found just once. The chain links TRBV29-1 to TRBJ1-2; D gene ambiguous. The sequence came from an adult woman who had mild COVID-19 (a few samples of this study predate the infection). Cell type and time point are not known. The specimen was PBMCs or a T cell subset sorted from them (not recorded which). The DNA for the CDR3 is TGCAGCGTCGCCCGTAGGCAGGCCTATGGCTACACCTTC. Protein product: CSVARRQAYGYTF.